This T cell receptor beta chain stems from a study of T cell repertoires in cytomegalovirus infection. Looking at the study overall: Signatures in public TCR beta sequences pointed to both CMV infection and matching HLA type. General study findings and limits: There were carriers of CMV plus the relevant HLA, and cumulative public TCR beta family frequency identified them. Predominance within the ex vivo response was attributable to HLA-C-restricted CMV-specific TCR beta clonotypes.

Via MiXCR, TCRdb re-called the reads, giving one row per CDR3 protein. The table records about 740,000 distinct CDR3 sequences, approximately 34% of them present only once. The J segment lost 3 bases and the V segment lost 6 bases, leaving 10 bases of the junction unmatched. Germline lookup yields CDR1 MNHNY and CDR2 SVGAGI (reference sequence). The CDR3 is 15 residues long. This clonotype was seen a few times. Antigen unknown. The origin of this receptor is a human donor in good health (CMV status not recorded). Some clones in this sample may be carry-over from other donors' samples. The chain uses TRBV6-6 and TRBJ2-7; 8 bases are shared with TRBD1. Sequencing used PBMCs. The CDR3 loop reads CASSLPGTGDYEQYF. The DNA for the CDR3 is TGTGCCAGCAGCCTCCCCGGGACAGGAGACTACGAGCAGTACTTC.